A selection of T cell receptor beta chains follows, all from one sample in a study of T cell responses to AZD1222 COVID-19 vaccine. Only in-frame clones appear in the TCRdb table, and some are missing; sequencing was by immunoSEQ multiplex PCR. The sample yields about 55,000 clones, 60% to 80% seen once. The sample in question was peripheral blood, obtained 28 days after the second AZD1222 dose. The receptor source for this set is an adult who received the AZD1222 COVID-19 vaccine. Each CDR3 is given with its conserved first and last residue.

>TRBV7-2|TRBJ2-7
CASSLRTGETYEQYF
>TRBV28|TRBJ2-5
CASSHRQGAGQETQYF
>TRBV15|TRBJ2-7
CATSRDWEGYEQYF
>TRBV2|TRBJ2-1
CASSEQGSSYNEQFF
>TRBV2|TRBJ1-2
CASSEARDNYGYTF
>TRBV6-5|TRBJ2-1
CASIGTGINNEQFF
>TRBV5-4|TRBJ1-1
CASSPDRGDTEAFF
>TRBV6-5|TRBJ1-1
CASSLLPGDTEAFF
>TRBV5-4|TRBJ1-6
CASSLGGTGYSPLHF
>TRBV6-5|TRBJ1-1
CASSYSAQGNTEAFF
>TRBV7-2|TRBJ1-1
CASSLPRQGTEAFF
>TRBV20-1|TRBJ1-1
CSGLNTEAFF
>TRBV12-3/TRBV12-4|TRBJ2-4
CASSFPGTNIQYF
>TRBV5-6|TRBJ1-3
CASSNPGQPSGNTIYF
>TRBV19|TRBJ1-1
CASSIGRGTEAFF
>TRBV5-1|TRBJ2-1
CASSLRTSGRSNEQFF
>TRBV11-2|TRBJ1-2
CASKGAFVYGYTF
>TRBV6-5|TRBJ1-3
CASTGQGGNTIYF
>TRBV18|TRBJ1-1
CASSPDVEAFF
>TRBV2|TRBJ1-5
CASSEVRTGGTQPQHF
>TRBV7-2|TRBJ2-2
CASSFYYGELFF
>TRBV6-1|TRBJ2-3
CASSGTSGPLLSTDTQYF
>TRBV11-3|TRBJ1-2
CASSLDCSGLRGANYGYTF
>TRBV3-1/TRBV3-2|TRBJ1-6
CASSLKGEGSRLHF
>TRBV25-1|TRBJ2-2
CASSRDRVTGELFF
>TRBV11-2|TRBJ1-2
CASSIDRGGYYGYTF
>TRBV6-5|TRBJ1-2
CASSPDYGYTF
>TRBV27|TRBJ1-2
CASSLSRMTGLYGYTF
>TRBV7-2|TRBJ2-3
CASSFTDTQYF
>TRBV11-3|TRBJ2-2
CASSFGSTNTGELFF
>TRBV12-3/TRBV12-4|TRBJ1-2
CASRPPIGNLTF